The rows below give T cell receptor beta chains drawn from one sample of a study of cytomegalovirus exposure and HLA in healthy donors. Assay used: immunoSEQ multiplex PCR; TCRdb lists only in-frame clones, some missing. Among around 140,000 clones listed, approximately 87% were seen once. Sequenced: PBMCs. The receptors here all came from a man aged 40-49 years in good health and CMV-seronegative. Each CDR3 is given with its conserved first and last residue. D genes are given only for firm matches. Some rows mark clone size as missing; the rest say once, few, many or name a class of expanded clone.

clone size,V gene,D gene,J gene,CDR3 protein,CDR3 DNA
NA,TRBV7-2,NA,TRBJ1-1,CASSPDIENTEAFF,TGTGCCAGCAGCCCCGACATAGAGAACACTGAAGCTTTCTTT
NA,TRBV19,TRBD1,TRBJ2-3,CASSIKGQLTDTQYF,TGTGCCAGTAGTATAAAGGGACAGCTCACAGATACGCAGTATTTT
NA,TRBV5-1,NA,TRBJ2-7,CASSLPRAYEQYF,TGCGCCAGCAGCCTCCCGAGGGCCTACGAGCAGTACTTC
NA,TRBV9,NA,TRBJ2-1,CASSVATYNEQFF,TGTGCCAGCAGCGTAGCTACCTACAATGAGCAGTTCTTC
NA,TRBV27,NA,TRBJ1-4,CASSSRVGEKLFF,TGTGCCAGCAGTTCCAGGGTCGGTGAAAAACTGTTTTTT
NA,TRBV18,TRBD2,TRBJ2-7,CASSGLAGGSYEQYF,TGTGCCAGCTCAGGACTAGCGGGGGGCTCCTACGAGCAGTACTTC
once,TRBV5-1,NA,TRBJ2-1,CASSFGLFNEQFF,TGCGCCAGCAGCTTTGGACTGTTCAATGAGCAGTTCTTC
NA,TRBV7-8,NA,TRBJ1-1,CASSFNRNTEAFF,TGTGCCAGCAGCTTCAACAGGAACACTGAAGCTTTCTTT
NA,TRBV2,NA,TRBJ1-5,CASSEGHPGGEGNQPQHF,TGTGCCAGCAGTGAAGGGCACCCCGGCGGGGAAGGCAATCAGCCCCAGCATTTT
few,TRBV6-1,TRBD2,TRBJ2-7,CASKPGLASYEQYF,TGTGCCAGCAAGCCAGGACTAGCCTCCTACGAGCAGTACTTC
once,TRBV10-3,TRBD1,TRBJ2-7,CAISEGQVYEQYF,TGTGCCATCAGTGAGGGACAGGTCTACGAGCAGTACTTC
once,TRBV9,NA,TRBJ2-2,CASTLGGADTGELFF,TGTGCCAGCACCCTCGGGGGAGCCGACACCGGGGAGCTGTTTTTT
NA,TRBV10-1,NA,TRBJ1-5,CASSERPGAEDQPQHF,TGCGCCAGCAGTGAGAGGCCAGGGGCAGAGGATCAGCCCCAGCATTTT
once,TRBV19,TRBD2,TRBJ2-5,CASSPWTSGSESETQYF,TGTGCCAGTAGCCCATGGACTAGCGGGAGTGAGTCAGAGACCCAGTACTTC
NA,TRBV29-1,TRBD1,TRBJ1-1,CSVEDWGDRERTEAFF,TGCAGCGTTGAAGATTGGGGAGACAGGGAACGCACTGAAGCTTTCTTT
once,TRBV19,NA,TRBJ1-1,CASSSHLTGNTEAFF,TGTGCCAGTAGTAGCCACCTGACAGGGAACACTGAAGCTTTCTTT
once,TRBV5-4,TRBD2,TRBJ2-1,CASSAGLGGNEQFF,TGTGCCAGCAGCGCAGGACTGGGGGGGAATGAGCAGTTCTTC
once,TRBV7-8,NA,TRBJ1-6,CASSLAQGESPLHF,TGTGCCAGCAGCTTGGCGCAGGGTGAATCACCCCTCCACTTT
NA,TRBV6-5,NA,TRBJ1-1,CASSSRGTEAFF,TGTGCCAGCAGCTCCAGGGGCACTGAAGCTTTCTTT
NA,TRBV15,TRBD1,TRBJ1-2,CATSSPDRVWEGYTF,TGTGCCACCAGCAGTCCGGACAGGGTTTGGGAAGGCTACACCTTC
NA,TRBV6-6,TRBD1,TRBJ1-1,CASRDRGTEAFF,TGTGCCAGCAGGGACAGGGGCACTGAAGCTTTCTTT
NA,TRBV5-3,TRBD1,TRBJ2-7,CARGTGDVNEQYF,TGTGCCAGGGGGACAGGGGACGTGAACGAGCAGTACTTC
NA,TRBV2,TRBD1,TRBJ2-3,CASSRQGAGDTQYF,TGTGCCAGCAGTCGACAGGGGGCGGGAGATACGCAGTATTTT
NA,TRBV6-5,NA,TRBJ2-7,CASSYSVYSYEQYF,TGTGCCAGCAGTTACTCTGTCTACTCCTACGAGCAGTACTTC
once,TRBV7-9,TRBD1,TRBJ1-1,CASSLAGGMNTEAFF,TGTGCCAGCAGCTTGGCAGGGGGGATGAACACTGAAGCTTTCTTT
NA,TRBV15,TRBD1,TRBJ2-5,CATSRGQGVEYF,TGTGCCACCAGCAGAGGACAGGGGGTAGAGTACTTC
NA,TRBV7-8,NA,TRBJ2-1,CASSLGAIDNEQFF,TGTGCCAGCAGCTTAGGGGCCATAGATAATGAGCAGTTCTTC
NA,TRBV28,TRBD1,TRBJ1-5,CASRPLQGANFLSNQPQHF,TGTGCCAGCAGACCTTTACAGGGGGCAAACTTTTTAAGCAATCAGCCCCAGCATTTT
NA,TRBV16,TRBD1,TRBJ1-4,CASSRGTETNEKLFF,TGTGCCAGCAGCCGAGGGACAGAGACTAATGAAAAACTGTTTTTT
once,TRBV10-3,NA,TRBJ1-1,CAISESGGSNTEAFF,TGTGCCATCAGTGAGTCTGGAGGATCGAACACTGAAGCTTTCTTT
NA,TRBV19,NA,TRBJ1-1,CASSIGINTEAFF,TGTGCCAGTAGTATCGGGATCAACACTGAAGCTTTCTTT
few,TRBV5-4,NA,TRBJ1-2,CASSGGNDYGYTF,TGTGCCAGCAGCGGGGGGAACGACTATGGCTACACCTTC
NA,TRBV28,TRBD1,TRBJ2-5,CASSRDRGPQETQYF,TGTGCCAGCAGTCGTGACAGGGGGCCCCAAGAGACCCAGTACTTC
NA,TRBV15,TRBD2,TRBJ2-3,CATSRGLAGRTDTQYF,TGTGCCACCAGCAGAGGACTAGCGGGACGCACAGATACGCAGTATTTT
few,TRBV7-9,NA,TRBJ1-3,CASSLELRGSGNTIYF,TGTGCCAGCAGCTTAGAGCTCAGGGGATCTGGAAACACCATATATTTT
few,TRBV5-8,NA,TRBJ1-6,CASSLAWSSYNSPLHF,TGTGCCAGCAGCTTGGCCTGGAGCTCCTATAATTCACCCCTCCACTTT
NA,TRBV7-8,NA,TRBJ1-2,CASSPQGRVGYGYTF,TGTGCCAGCAGCCCACAGGGACGGGTAGGCTATGGCTACACCTTC
few,TRBV6-1,NA,TRBJ2-5,CASSALRETQYF,TGTGCCAGCAGTGCCCTGCGGGAGACCCAGTACTTC
NA,TRBV14,TRBD2,TRBJ2-7,CASSQVGGREQYF,TGTGCCAGCAGCCAAGTGGGGGGGAGGGAGCAGTACTTC
NA,TRBV4-3,NA,TRBJ1-1,CASSQERSLWGNTEAFF,TGCGCCAGCAGCCAAGAAAGAAGTCTATGGGGCAACACTGAAGCTTTCTTT
NA,TRBV2,TRBD1,TRBJ2-1,CASKNRQGNEQFF,TGTGCCAGCAAGAACAGACAGGGGAATGAGCAGTTCTTC
NA,TRBV19,NA,TRBJ2-1,CASSIIRQERYNEQFF,TGTGCCAGTAGTATAATCAGACAGGAGAGGTACAATGAGCAGTTCTTC
NA,TRBV9,TRBD2,TRBJ2-7,CASSGLAESAYEQYF,TGTGCCAGCAGCGGGCTAGCGGAGAGCGCCTACGAGCAGTACTTC
NA,TRBV14,TRBD1,TRBJ2-2,CASSLWTGESGELFF,TGTGCCAGCAGCCTGTGGACAGGGGAATCCGGGGAGCTGTTTTTT
NA,TRBV7-8,TRBD1,TRBJ2-1,CASNLALLSGQGANEQFF,TGTGCCAGCAACCTCGCGCTTCTAAGCGGACAGGGGGCGAATGAGCAGTTCTTC
NA,TRBV19,TRBD1,TRBJ1-4,CASSSLPGQGNEKLFF,TGTGCCAGTAGTAGCTTACCGGGACAGGGGAATGAAAAACTGTTTTTT
NA,TRBV15,NA,TRBJ2-2,CATSRDPRSGELFF,TGTGCCACCAGCAGAGATCCCCGTTCCGGGGAGCTGTTTTTT
NA,TRBV2,NA,TRBJ2-5,CASSESPGVQTQYF,TGTGCCAGCAGTGAGTCTCCGGGGGTGCAGACCCAGTACTTC
NA,TRBV27,NA,TRBJ2-1,CASSIPGTPNEQFF,TGTGCCAGCAGTATCCCCGGGACTCCCAATGAGCAGTTCTTC
NA,TRBV20-1,TRBD2,TRBJ2-5,CGSGTRETQYF,TGCGGTAGCGGGACTCGAGAGACCCAGTACTTC
NA,TRBV7-3,TRBD1,TRBJ2-3,CASSLTGSPTDTQYF,TGTGCCAGCAGCTTGACAGGGTCGCCCACAGATACGCAGTATTTT